This T cell receptor (beta chain) was recovered during a study of CD8 T cells in ankylosing spondylitis. Broader study findings: Typical of ankylosing spondylitis blood, it appeared, was a TCR beta motif of eight highly homologous variants. Within matched ankylosing spondylitis synovial fluid, disease-linked clones were reportedly significantly enriched. A CD8+ phenotype characterized the disease-linked clones, which were relatively rare in peripheral blood. Both synovial fluid and blood in reactive arthritis had previously been reported to carry some motif variants.

TCRdb reanalysed the 5' RACE reads using MiXCR and keeps one entry per CDR3 protein. The data contain more than 150,000 distinct CDR3 sequences, 18% of them seen just once; the ten biggest clones take up around 4%. Concerning this clonotype: Its antigen is not known.

The CDR3 sequence is 14 residues long. V was trimmed by 6 bases and J by 4 bases, leaving 15 bases between them. The germline CDR1 and CDR2 sequences are MNHNS and SASEGT. The source of this sequence is a male donor under 30 with ankylosing spondylitis or in good health (not recorded which). Sequenced sample: blood, either unsorted or a sorted T cell fraction (not recorded which). The chain joins TRBV6-1 to TRBJ1-1, with D maybe TRBD1 (6 bases). CDR3 loop: CASRQQGGGTEAFF. For the CDR3, the DNA is TGTGCCAGCAGACAACAGGGCGGGGGCACTGAAGCTTTCTTT.